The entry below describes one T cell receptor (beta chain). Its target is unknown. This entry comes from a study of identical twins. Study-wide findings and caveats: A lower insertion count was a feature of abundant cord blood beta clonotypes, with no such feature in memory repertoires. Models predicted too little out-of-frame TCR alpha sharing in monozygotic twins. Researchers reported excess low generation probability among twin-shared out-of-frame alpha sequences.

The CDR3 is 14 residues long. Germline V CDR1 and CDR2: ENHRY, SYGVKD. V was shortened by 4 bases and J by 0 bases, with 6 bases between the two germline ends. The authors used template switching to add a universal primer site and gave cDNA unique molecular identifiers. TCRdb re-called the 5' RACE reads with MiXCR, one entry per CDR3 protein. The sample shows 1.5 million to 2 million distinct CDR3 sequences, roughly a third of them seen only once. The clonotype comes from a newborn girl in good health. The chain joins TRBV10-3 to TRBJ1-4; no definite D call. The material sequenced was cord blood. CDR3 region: CAISVTSTNEKLFF. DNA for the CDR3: TGTGCCATCAGTGTGACCTCAACTAATGAAAAACTGTTTTTT.